This entry describes one T cell receptor beta chain. In the original analysis: Reference gene primer amplification yielded estimated nucleated cell counts. This table comes from immunoSEQ multiplex PCR, and its TCRdb copy is limited to in-frame clones, with some not included. V and J calls and clone size are copied from that table; D and trimming were computed from the DNA. The repertoire holds roughly 60,000 clones, with about 80% as singletons. Seattle enrolled patients during active infection and tracked them longitudinally. The data derive from a study of blood T cell repertoires in COVID-19. Overall study context: Researchers got acute and convalescent COVID-19 samples from the United States, Italy and Spain. Nucleic acid was either cDNA or gDNA, and it came from T cells, B-cell-depleted T cells, or PBMCs.

V was clipped by 2 bases and J by 2 bases, with 15 bases between them. Germline V lookup: CDR1 KGHDR, CDR2 SFDVKD. This CDR3 contains 17 residues. Sequenced sample: peripheral blood. The chain links TRBV24-1 to TRBJ1-5, with D uncertain. The sequence came from a man older than 75 with COVID-19, enrolled during active disease. Written as DNA, the CDR3 is TGTGCCACCAGTGATTCTCCCGCACGGGGAGGCAATCAGCCCCAGCATTTT. Translation: CATSDSPARGGNQPQHF.